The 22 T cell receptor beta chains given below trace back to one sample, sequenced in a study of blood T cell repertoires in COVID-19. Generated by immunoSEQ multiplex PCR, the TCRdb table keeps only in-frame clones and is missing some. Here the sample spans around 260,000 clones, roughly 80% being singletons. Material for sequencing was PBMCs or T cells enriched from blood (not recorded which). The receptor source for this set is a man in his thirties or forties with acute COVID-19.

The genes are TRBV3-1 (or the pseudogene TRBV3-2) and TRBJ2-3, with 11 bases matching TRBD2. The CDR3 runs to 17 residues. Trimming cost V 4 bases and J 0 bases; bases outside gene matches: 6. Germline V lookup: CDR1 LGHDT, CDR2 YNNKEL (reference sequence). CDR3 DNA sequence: TGTGCCAGCAGCCGAACTAGCGGGGGTAGTAGCACAGATACGCAGTATTTT. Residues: CASSRTSGGSSTDTQYF.

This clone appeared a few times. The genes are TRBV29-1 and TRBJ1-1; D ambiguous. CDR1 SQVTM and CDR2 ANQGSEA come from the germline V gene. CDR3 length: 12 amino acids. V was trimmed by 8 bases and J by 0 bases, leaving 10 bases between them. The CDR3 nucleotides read TGCAGCTCTCGTCGAGTGAACACTGAAGCTTTCTTT. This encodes CSSRRVNTEAFF.

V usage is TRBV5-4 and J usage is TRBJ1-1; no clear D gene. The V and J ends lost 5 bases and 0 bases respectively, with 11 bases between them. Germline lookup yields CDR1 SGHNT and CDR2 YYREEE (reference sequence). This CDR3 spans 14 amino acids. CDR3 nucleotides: TGTGCCAGCAGTCGAACCGGAGTGAACACTGAAGCTTTCTTT. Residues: CASSRTGVNTEAFF.

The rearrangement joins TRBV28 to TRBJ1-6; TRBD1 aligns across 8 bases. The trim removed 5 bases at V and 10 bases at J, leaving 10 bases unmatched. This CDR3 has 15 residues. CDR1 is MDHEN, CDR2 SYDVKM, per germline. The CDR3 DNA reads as TGTGCCAGCAGTCGCCAGGGGGCCGGGGGGTCACCCCTCCACTTT. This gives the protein CASSRQGAGGSPLHF.

CDR3 nucleotide sequence: TGTGCCAGCAGTAGGACAGAGGCGTCGGAGGGCTACACCTTC. This translates into CASSRTEASEGYTF. The chain has TRBV6-2 or TRBV6-3 and TRBJ1-2; perhaps TRBD1 as D (6 bases). V was shortened by 5 bases and J by 8 bases, with 18 bases between the two germline ends. The CDR3 spans 14 residues. Germline V gene sequence: CDR1 MNHEY, CDR2 SVGEGT.

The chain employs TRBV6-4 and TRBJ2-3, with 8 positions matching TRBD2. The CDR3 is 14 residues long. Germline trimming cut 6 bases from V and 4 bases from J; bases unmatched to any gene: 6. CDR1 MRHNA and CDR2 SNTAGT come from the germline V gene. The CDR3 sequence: CASSPGLGSDTQYF. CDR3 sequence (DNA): TGTGCCAGCAGCCCGGGACTAGGCTCAGATACGCAGTATTTT.

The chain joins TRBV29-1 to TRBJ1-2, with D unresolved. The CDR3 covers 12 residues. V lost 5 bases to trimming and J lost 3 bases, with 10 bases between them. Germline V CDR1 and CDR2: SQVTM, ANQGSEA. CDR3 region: CSVKGEHYGYTF. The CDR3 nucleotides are TGCAGCGTTAAGGGAGAACACTATGGCTACACCTTC.

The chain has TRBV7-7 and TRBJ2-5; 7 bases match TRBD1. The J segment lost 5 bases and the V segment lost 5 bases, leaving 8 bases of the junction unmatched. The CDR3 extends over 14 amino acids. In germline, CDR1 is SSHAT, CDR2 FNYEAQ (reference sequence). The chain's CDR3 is CASSPRTGWETQYF. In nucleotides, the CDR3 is TGTGCCAGCAGCCCACGGACAGGTTGGGAGACCCAGTACTTC.

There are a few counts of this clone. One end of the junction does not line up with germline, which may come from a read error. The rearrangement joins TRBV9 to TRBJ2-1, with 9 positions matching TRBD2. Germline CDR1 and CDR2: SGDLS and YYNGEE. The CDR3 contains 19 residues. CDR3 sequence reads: CASSVATFTRLAGYNEQFF. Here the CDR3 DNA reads TGTGCCAGCAGCGTAGCTACCTTTACCCGGCTAGCGGGATACAACGAGCAGTTCTTC. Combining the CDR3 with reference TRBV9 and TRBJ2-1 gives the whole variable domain DSGVTQTPKHLITATGQRVTLRCSPRSGDLSVYWYQQSLDQGLQFLIQYYNGEERAKGNILERFSAQQFPDLHSELNLSSLELGDSALYFCASSVATFTRLAGYNEQFFGPGTRLTVL.

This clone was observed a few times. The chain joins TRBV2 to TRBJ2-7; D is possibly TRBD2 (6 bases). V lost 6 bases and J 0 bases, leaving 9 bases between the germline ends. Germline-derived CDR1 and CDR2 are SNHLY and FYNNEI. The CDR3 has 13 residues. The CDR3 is CASRGTASYEQYV. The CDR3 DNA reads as TGTGCCAGCAGGGGGACTGCCTCCTACGAGCAGTACGTC.

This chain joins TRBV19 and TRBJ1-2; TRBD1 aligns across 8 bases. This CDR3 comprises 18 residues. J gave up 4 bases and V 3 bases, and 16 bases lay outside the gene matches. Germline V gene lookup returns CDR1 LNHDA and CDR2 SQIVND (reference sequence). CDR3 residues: CASSIRQGATFPAYGYTF. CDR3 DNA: TGTGCCAGTAGTATTCGGCAGGGGGCGACTTTTCCCGCCTATGGCTACACCTTC.

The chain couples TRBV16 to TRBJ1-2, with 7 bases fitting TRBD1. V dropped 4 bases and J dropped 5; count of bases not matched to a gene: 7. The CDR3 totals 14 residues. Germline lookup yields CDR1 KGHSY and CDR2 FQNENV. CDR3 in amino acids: CASSPEGARYGYTF. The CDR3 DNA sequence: TGTGCCAGCAGCCCGGAGGGGGCAAGATATGGCTACACCTTC.

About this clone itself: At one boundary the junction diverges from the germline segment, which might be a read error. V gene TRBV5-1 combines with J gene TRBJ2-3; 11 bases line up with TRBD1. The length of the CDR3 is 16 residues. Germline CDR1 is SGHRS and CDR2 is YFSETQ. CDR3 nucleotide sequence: TGTGCCAGCAGCTTTTCAGGACAGGGGGCCGGAGATACGCAGTATTTT. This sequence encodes CASSFSGQGAGDTQYF.

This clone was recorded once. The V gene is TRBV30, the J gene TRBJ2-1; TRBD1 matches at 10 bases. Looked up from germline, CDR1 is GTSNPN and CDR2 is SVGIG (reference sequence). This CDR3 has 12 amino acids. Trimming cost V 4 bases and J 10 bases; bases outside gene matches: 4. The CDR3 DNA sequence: TGTGCCTGGATGTGGGACAGGGGAGAGCAGTTCTTC. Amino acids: CAWMWDRGEQFF. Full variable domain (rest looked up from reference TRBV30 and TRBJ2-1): SQTIHQWPATLVQPVGSPLSLECTVEGTSNPNLYWYRQAAGRGLQLLFYSVGIGQISSEVPQNLSASRPQDRQFILSSKKLLLSDSGFYLCAWMWDRGEQFFGPGTRLTVL.

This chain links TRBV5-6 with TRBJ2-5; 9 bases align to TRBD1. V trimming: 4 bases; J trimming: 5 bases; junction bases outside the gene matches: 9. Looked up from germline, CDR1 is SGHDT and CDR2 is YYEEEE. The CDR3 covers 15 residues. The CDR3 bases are TGTGCCAGCAGCCCCCAAGGACAGGGGACGGAGACCCAGTACTTC. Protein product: CASSPQGQGTETQYF.

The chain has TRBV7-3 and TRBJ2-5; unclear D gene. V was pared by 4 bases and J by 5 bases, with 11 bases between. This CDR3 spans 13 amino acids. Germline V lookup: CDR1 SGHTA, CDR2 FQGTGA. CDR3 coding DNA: TGTGCCAGCAGCTCGAGCACCAGGGAGACCCAGTACTTC. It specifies CASSSSTRETQYF.

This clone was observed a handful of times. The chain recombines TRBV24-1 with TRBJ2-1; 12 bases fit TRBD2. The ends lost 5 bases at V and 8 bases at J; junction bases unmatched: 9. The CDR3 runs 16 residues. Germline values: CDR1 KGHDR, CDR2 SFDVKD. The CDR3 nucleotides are TGTGCCACCAGTGGGACGACTAGCGGGAGTATCGATGAGCAGTTCTTC. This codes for CATSGTTSGSIDEQFF.

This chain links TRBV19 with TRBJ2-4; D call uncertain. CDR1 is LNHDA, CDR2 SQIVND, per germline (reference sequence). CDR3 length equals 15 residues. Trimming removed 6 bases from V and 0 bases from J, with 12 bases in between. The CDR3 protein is CASSLTNIAKNIQYF. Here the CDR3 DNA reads TGTGCCAGTAGCCTCACAAATATAGCCAAAAACATTCAGTACTTC.

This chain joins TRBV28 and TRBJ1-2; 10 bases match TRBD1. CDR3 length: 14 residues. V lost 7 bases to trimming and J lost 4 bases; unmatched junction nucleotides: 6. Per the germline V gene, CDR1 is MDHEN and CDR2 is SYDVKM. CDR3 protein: CASTVTGGGYGYTF. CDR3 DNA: TGTGCCAGCACCGTGACAGGGGGCGGCTATGGCTACACCTTC.

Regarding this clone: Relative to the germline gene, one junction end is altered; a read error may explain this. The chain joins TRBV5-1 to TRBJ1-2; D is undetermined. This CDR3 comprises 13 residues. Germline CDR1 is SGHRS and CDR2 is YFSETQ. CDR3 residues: CASSIGLHYGYTF. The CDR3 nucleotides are TGTGCCAGCAGCATTGGACTGCACTATGGCTACACCTTC.

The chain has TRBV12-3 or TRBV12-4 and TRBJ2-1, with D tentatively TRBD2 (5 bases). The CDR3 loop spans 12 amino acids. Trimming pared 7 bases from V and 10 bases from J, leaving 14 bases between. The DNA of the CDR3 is TGTGCCAGCATTTCCCAGCGGAGCGAGCAGTTCTTC. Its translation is CASISQRSEQFF.

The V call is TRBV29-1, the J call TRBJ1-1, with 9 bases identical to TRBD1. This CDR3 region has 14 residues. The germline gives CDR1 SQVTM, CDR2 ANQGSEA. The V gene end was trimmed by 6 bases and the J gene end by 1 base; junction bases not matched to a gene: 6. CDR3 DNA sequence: TGCAGCGTCGGGGGGACAGGGACGAACACTGAAGCTTTCTTT. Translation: CSVGGTGTNTEAFF.